The rows below give T cell receptor beta chains drawn from one sample of a study of shared clonotypes between healthy human individuals. Clones were sequenced by immunoSEQ multiplex PCR, and TCRdb holds only the in-frame ones, with some missing. This sample has more than 2 million clones; about 95% occur once, and the top ten carry roughly 0.13%. The material sequenced was naive CD4+ T cells sorted from blood. These receptors all come from a man between 18 and 35 years old in good health. The CDR3 runs from the conserved cysteine through the conserved F or W. The order of the fields is V gene, CDR3 length, J gene, CDR3 protein.

v_gene: TRBV2
len: 14
j_gene: TRBJ2-7
CDR3aa: CASQGQGAGYEQYF

v_gene: TRBV2
len: 15
j_gene: TRBJ2-3
CDR3aa: CASIAGGRSTDTQYF

v_gene: TRBV18
len: 15
j_gene: TRBJ2-2
CDR3aa: CASSPEGIFTGELFF

v_gene: TRBV18
len: 13
j_gene: TRBJ2-7
CDR3aa: CASSPDRVEEQYF

v_gene: TRBV6-1
len: 15
j_gene: TRBJ1-4
CDR3aa: CASSTTGQGNEKLFF

v_gene: TRBV6-9
len: 17
j_gene: TRBJ2-7
CDR3aa: CASREGGGTESSYEQYF

v_gene: TRBV10-3
len: 15
j_gene: TRBJ1-2
CDR3aa: CAISEAAGTVYGYTF

v_gene: TRBV2
len: 15
j_gene: TRBJ2-7
CDR3aa: CASSFAGTGNYEQYF

v_gene: TRBV5-1
len: 15
j_gene: TRBJ2-1
CDR3aa: CASSFSGGLYNEQFF

v_gene: TRBV11-2
len: 14
j_gene: TRBJ1-2
CDR3aa: CASSSLRGGYGYTF

v_gene: TRBV6-5
len: 15
j_gene: TRBJ1-5
CDR3aa: CASRPAGSQNQPQHF

v_gene: TRBV5-1
len: 15
j_gene: TRBJ2-2
CDR3aa: CASSLVQGGTGELFF

v_gene: TRBV7-9
len: 14
j_gene: TRBJ2-1
CDR3aa: CASSLVNGLNEQFF

v_gene: TRBV28
len: 16
j_gene: TRBJ2-5
CDR3aa: CASTNRGRGLGETQYF

v_gene: TRBV5-1
len: 14
j_gene: TRBJ1-1
CDR3aa: CASSPGGVNTEAFF

v_gene: TRBV11-2
len: 15
j_gene: TRBJ1-1
CDR3aa: CASSPRGTGDTEAFF

v_gene: TRBV6-6
len: 15
j_gene: TRBJ2-6
CDR3aa: CASSYRVGGANVLTF

v_gene: TRBV4-2
len: 18
j_gene: TRBJ2-3
CDR3aa: CASTPGLAGGPGTDTQYF

v_gene: TRBV6-5
len: 12
j_gene: TRBJ2-4
CDR3aa: CASSSPGLLQYF

v_gene: TRBV7-2
len: 17
j_gene: TRBJ1-6
CDR3aa: CASSYRDNHRYNSPLHF

v_gene: TRBV10-2
len: 14
j_gene: TRBJ2-1
CDR3aa: CASSGLGPHNEQFF

v_gene: TRBV9
len: 15
j_gene: TRBJ1-2
CDR3aa: CASSVGERGGYGYTF

v_gene: TRBV5-1
len: 15
j_gene: TRBJ1-3
CDR3aa: CASSAAGYSGNTIYF

v_gene: TRBV5-1
len: 18
j_gene: TRBJ2-5
CDR3aa: CASSLVGLAGGLQETQYF

v_gene: TRBV5-1
len: 15
j_gene: TRBJ2-2
CDR3aa: CASSLQGADTGELFF

v_gene: TRBV19
len: 15
j_gene: TRBJ2-7
CDR3aa: CASSRARDASYEQYF

v_gene: TRBV6-6
len: 12
j_gene: TRBJ1-1
CDR3aa: CAGGGGWTEAFF

v_gene: TRBV7-9
len: 15
j_gene: TRBJ2-7
CDR3aa: CASSLERQGAHEQYF

v_gene: TRBV5-6
len: 14
j_gene: TRBJ1-6
CDR3aa: CASSFTGINSPLHF

v_gene: TRBV11-3
len: 16
j_gene: TRBJ2-1
CDR3aa: CASSLRGTSGYNEQFF

v_gene: TRBV6-1
len: 12
j_gene: TRBJ2-4
CDR3aa: CASSESVNIQYF

v_gene: TRBV14
len: 17
j_gene: TRBJ1-1
CDR3aa: CASSHSSGPGRGTEAFF

v_gene: TRBV7-2
len: 15
j_gene: TRBJ1-1
CDR3aa: CASSLGTGSHTEAFF

v_gene: TRBV5-4
len: 13
j_gene: TRBJ1-6
CDR3aa: CASSLDGNSPLHF

v_gene: TRBV7-2
len: 15
j_gene: TRBJ2-7
CDR3aa: CASSPAGGGSYEQYF

v_gene: TRBV2
len: 11
j_gene: TRBJ1-4
CDR3aa: CASSPYRGLFF

v_gene: TRBV28
len: 12
j_gene: TRBJ2-5
CDR3aa: CASSFEGETQYF